The 5 T cell receptor beta chains in this list originate from one sample, sequenced in a study of OX40 agonist ivuxolimab in advanced cancers. Sequenced by immunoSEQ multiplex PCR; TCRdb stores in-frame clones only, minus some. The sample lists 30,000 to 40,000 clones, around 89% seen once, with about an eighth in the top ten. Source: CD4+ or CD8+ T cells sorted from blood, taken in a trial of the OX40 agonist ivuxolimab. The receptors were sampled from an adult with an advanced solid tumor such as melanoma, head and neck, liver or kidney cancer.

The chain combines TRBV6-5 with TRBJ2-5, with 7 bases matching TRBD1. V lost 4 bases, J lost 12 bases, and 5 bases stayed unmatched. The CDR3 has 11 residues. Germline V gene sequence: CDR1 MNHEY, CDR2 SVGAGI. The CDR3 here is CASSFTGAEYF. As DNA, the CDR3 is TGTGCCAGCAGTTTCACAGGGGCAGAGTACTTC.

This chain links TRBV11-2 with TRBJ2-5; no clear D gene. The germline V gene encodes CDR1 SGHAT and CDR2 FQNNGV. The V and J ends lost 4 bases and 5 bases respectively, with 5 bases between them. This CDR3 spans 11 amino acids. The CDR3 bases are TGTGCCAGCAGCTACGGGGAGACCCAGTACTTC. Encoded protein: CASSYGETQYF. The variable domain in full, with the rest retrieved from reference TRBV11-2 and TRBJ2-5, is EAGVAQSPRYKIIEKRQSVAFWCNPISGHATLYWYQQILGQGPKLLIQFQNNGVVDDSQLPKDRFSAERLKGVDSTLKIQPAKLEDSAVYLCASSYGETQYFGPGTRLLVL.

The chain links TRBV6-6 to TRBJ2-7, with 9 bases aligning to TRBD2. Unmatched junction bases numbered 6, after V lost 4 bases and J lost 5 bases. Germline V CDR1 and CDR2: MNHNY, SVGAGI (reference sequence). The CDR3 totals 14 residues. The CDR3 coding sequence is TGTGCCAGCAGTTTAGCGGGAGCCACGGACGAGCAGTACTTC. Its protein product is CASSLAGATDEQYF.

The chain is built from TRBV4-2 and TRBJ1-5, with D unclear. CDR1 and CDR2 from the germline V gene are LGHNA and YNFKEQ. This CDR3 has 13 amino acids. The ends were cut back, 0 bases at V and 4 bases at J, with 4 bases in the middle. The CDR3 is CASSQEVNQPQHF. The CDR3 nucleotides are TGTGCCAGCAGCCAAGAAGTTAATCAGCCCCAGCATTTT.

This chain joins TRBV28 and TRBJ2-5; D is ambiguous. The CDR3 extends over 15 amino acids. The germline gives CDR1 MDHEN, CDR2 SYDVKM. V was clipped by 5 bases and J by 5 bases, with 18 bases between them. The CDR3 bases are TGTGCCAGCAGTCCTTTGCCACGGCGTCGGGAGACCCAGTACTTC. This encodes CASSPLPRRRETQYF. Based on the CDR3 plus reference TRBV28 and TRBJ2-5, the full variable domain is DVKVTQSSRYLVKRTGEKVFLECVQDMDHENMFWYRQDPGLGLRLIYFSYDVKMKEKGDIPEGYSVSREKKERFSLILESASTNQTSMYLCASSPLPRRRETQYFGPGTRLLVL.